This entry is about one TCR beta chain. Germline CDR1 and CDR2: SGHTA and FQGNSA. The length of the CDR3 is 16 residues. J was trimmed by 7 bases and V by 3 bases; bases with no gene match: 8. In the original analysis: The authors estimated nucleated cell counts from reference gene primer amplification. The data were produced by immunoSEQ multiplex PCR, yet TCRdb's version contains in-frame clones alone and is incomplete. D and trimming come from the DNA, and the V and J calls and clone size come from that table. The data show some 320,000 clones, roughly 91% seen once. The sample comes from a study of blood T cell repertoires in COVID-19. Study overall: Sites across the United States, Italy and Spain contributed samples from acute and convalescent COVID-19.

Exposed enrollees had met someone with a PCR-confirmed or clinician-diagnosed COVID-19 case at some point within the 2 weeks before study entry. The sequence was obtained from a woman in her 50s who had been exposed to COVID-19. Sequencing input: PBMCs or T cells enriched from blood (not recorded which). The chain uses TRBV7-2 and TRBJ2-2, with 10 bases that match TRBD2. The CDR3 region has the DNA TGTGCCAGCAGCTTCAGCGGGACTAGCGTTGTCGGGGAGCTGTTTTTT. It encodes CASSFSGTSVVGELFF.